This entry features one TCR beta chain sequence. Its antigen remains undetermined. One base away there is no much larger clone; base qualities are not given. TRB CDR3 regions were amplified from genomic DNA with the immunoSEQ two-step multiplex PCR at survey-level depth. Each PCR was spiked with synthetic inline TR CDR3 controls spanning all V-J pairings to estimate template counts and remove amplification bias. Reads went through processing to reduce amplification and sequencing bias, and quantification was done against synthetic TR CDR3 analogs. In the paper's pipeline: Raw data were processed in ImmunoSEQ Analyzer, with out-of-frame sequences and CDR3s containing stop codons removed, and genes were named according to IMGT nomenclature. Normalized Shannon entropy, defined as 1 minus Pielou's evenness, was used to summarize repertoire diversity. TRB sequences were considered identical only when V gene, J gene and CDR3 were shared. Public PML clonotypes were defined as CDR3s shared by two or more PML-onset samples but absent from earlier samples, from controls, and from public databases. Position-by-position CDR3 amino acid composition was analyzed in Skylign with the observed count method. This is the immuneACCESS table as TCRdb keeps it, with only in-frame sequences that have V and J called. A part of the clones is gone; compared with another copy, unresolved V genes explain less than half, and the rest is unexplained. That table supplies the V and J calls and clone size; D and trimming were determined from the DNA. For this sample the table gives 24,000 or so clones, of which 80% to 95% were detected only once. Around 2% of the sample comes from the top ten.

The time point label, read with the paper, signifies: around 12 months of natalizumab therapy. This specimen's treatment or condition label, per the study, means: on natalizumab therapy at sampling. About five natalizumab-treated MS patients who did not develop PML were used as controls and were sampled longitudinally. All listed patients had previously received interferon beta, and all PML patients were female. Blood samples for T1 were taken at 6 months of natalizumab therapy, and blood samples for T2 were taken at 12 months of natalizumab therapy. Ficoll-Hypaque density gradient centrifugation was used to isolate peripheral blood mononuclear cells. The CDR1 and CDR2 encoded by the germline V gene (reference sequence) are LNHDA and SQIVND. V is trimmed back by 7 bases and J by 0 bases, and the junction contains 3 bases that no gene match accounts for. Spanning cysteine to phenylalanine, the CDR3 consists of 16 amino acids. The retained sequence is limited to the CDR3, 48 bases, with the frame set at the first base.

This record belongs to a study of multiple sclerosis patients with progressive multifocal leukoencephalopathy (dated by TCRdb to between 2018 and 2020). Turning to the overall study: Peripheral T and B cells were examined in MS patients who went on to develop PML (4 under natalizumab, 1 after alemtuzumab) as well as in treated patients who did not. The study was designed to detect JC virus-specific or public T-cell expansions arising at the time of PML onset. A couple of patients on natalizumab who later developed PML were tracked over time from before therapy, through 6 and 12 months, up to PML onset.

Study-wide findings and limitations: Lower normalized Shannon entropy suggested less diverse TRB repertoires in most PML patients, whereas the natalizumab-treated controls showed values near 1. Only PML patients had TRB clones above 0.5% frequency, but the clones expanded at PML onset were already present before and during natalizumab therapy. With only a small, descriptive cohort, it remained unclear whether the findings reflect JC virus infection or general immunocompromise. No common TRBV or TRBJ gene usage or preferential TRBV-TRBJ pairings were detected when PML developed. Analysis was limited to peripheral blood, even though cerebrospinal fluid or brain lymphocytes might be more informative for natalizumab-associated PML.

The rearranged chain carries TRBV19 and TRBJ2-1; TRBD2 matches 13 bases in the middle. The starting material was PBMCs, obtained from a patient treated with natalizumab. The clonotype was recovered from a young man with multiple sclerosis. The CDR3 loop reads CASTRTSGSSYNEQFF. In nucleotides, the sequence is TGTGCCAGTACCCGGACTAGCGGGAGCTCCTACAATGAGCAGTTCTTC. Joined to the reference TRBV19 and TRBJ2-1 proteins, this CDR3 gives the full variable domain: DGGITQSPKYLFRKEGQNVTLSCEQNLNHDAMYWYRQDPGQGLRLIYYSQIVNDFQKGDIAEGYSVSREKKESFPLTVTSAQKNPTAFYLCASTRTSGSSYNEQFFGPGTRLTVL.